This T cell receptor (beta chain) comes out of a study of sequential checkpoint blockade in melanoma. At the level of the study: Patients were randomized 1:1 to nivolumab-then-ipilimumab or ipilimumab-then-nivolumab first-line. Both treatment sequences were followed by maintenance nivolumab.

Germline CDR1 reads SGDLS; CDR2 reads YYNGEE. V was shortened by 3 bases and J by 11 bases, with 20 bases between the two germline ends. The CDR3 has 14 amino acids. TCRdb keeps only in-frame clones here, not all; method: immunoSEQ multiplex PCR. The sample has 2,000 or so clones; roughly three fifths are singletons. Treatment denoted: randomized to nivolumab then ipilimumab (arm A) or the reverse (arm B). This TCR was sampled from a human patient with melanoma. Some clones in this sample may be carry-over from other donors' samples. The source was CD8+ T cells sorted from blood (inferred from file names), collected from a patient given nivolumab and ipilimumab in sequence. The gene calls are TRBV9 and TRBJ1-1; no firm D call. In nucleotides, the CDR3 is TGTGCCAGCAGCGCCGGCGGCGGCCCCCACGCCGCTTTCTTT. Translating gives CASSAGGGPHAAFF.